The text below deals with one TCR beta chain. The sample is drawn from a study of T cell changes during pregnancy in multiple sclerosis. Trimming took off 0 bases at V and 5 bases at J, with 6 bases between the two ends. The CDR3 length is 13 residues. CDR1 and CDR2 from the germline V gene are SGHKS and YYEKEE (reference sequence). Clones were read by immunoSEQ multiplex PCR, and TCRdb kept only the in-frame ones, dropping some. The data hold tens of thousands of clones, with approximately 92% observed a single time. Sequenced material: peripheral blood. This sequence originates from a female donor with multiple sclerosis, enrolled in a pregnancy study. V gene TRBV5-5 combines with J gene TRBJ2-1; no clear D. The CDR3 nucleotides are TGTGCCAGCAGCTTGGGGCCCAACAATGAGCAGTTCTTC. Translated: CASSLGPNNEQFF. Drawing the rest from reference TRBV5-5 and TRBJ2-1, the complete variable domain is DAGVTQSPTHLIKTRGQQVTLRCSPISGHKSVSWYQQVLGQGPQFIFQYYEKEERGRGNFPDRFSARQFPNYSSELNVNALLLGDSALYLCASSLGPNNEQFFGPGTRLTVL.